Listed below are T cell receptor beta chains from one sample, sequenced in a study of cytomegalovirus exposure and HLA in healthy donors. The assay was immunoSEQ multiplex PCR, and TCRdb's table has in-frame clones only and misses some. The table has 120,000 or so clones, over 70% seen once. Source material: PBMCs. These receptors were obtained from a woman aged 50 to 65 in good health and CMV-seronegative. Both conserved end residues are part of each CDR3. The D gene is left open where the match is weak. Part of the rows lack a size; the others show once, few, many or a class for expanded clones.

-,-,TRBJ2-7,TRBV28,TGTGCCAGCAGTTTTAGGCTCCGGGACGAGCAGTACTTC,CASSFRLRDEQYF
-,-,TRBJ1-3,TRBV5-3,TGTGCCAGAAGCTTGGGCAGGGTCACTCCACGATGGGGAAACACCATATATTTT,CARSLGRVTPRWGNTIYF
-,TRBD1,TRBJ2-2,TRBV19,TGTGCCAGTAGTATACTCGGACAGGGTGGTTCCGGGGAGCTGTTTTTT,CASSILGQGGSGELFF
once,TRBD2,TRBJ2-3,TRBV27,TGTGCCAGCAGTTTAATGTCACTAGCGGGAGGGCCAGGAGCAGATACGCAGTATTTT,CASSLMSLAGGPGADTQYF
-,-,TRBJ2-7,TRBV15,TGTGCCACCAGCAGAGATCGCGGGATCTACGAGCAGTACTTC,CATSRDRGIYEQYF
-,TRBD2,TRBJ2-7,TRBV11-1,TGTGCCAGCAGTGGGGGAGGGATCAGCTCCTACGAGCAGTACTTC,CASSGGGISSYEQYF
-,-,TRBJ2-3,TRBV20-1,TGCAGTACGACAGGCACAGATACGCAGTATTTT,CSTTGTDTQYF
-,-,TRBJ2-1,TRBV7-9,TGTGCCAGCAGCATTAGCGACTCCTCCTACAATGAGCAGTTCTTC,CASSISDSSYNEQFF
-,-,TRBJ2-1,TRBV11-2,TGTGCCAGCAAGCAGGGGGGCGGTGAGCAGTTCTTC,CASKQGGGEQFF
-,TRBD1,TRBJ2-1,TRBV7-8,TGTGCCAGCAGCTTAGAGGGACAGAGCTCCTACAATGAGCAGTTCTTC,CASSLEGQSSYNEQFF
-,-,TRBJ2-2,TRBV6-4,TGTGCCAGCAGTGTACAGGGCTCAGGCGGGGAGCTGTTTTTT,CASSVQGSGGELFF
-,TRBD1,TRBJ1-5,TRBV2,TGTGCCAGCAGTGAACTTGCGACAGGGCACCAGCCCCAGCATTTT,CASSELATGHQPQHF
few,TRBD2,TRBJ2-7,TRBV13,TGTGCCAGCAGCTCCTATGGACTAGCCTACGAGCAGTACTTC,CASSSYGLAYEQYF
-,TRBD1,TRBJ1-5,TRBV23-1,TGCGCCAGCAGTTCCGACAGGGAAAGTCAGCCCCAGCATTTT,CASSSDRESQPQHF
-,-,TRBJ2-3,TRBV5-6,TGTGCCAGCAGCTTGGGGAGACGTTTTAATGGAGATACGCAGTATTTT,CASSLGRRFNGDTQYF
-,-,TRBJ2-7,TRBV21-1,TGTGCCAGCAGCAAAAGGGAAACTAGCGGTTCCTCCTACGAGCAGTACTTC,CASSKRETSGSSYEQYF
few,TRBD2,TRBJ2-7,TRBV5-8,TGTGCCAGCAGCAGGGCCGGACTAGCGGGAGGGACCCGCGAGCAGTACTTC,CASSRAGLAGGTREQYF
-,TRBD1,TRBJ2-7,TRBV7-9,TGTTCCAGCAGCTCCGTAGACAGGGTCCACGAGCAGTACTTC,CSSSSVDRVHEQYF
-,-,TRBJ2-1,TRBV7-8,TGTGCCAGCAGCCCCGTGGGCGATGAGCAGTTCTTC,CASSPVGDEQFF
-,TRBD1,TRBJ2-1,TRBV29-1,TGCAGCGTTGAACCGGGACAGAACAATGAGCAGTTCTTC,CSVEPGQNNEQFF
-,-,TRBJ1-5,TRBV10-3,TGTGCCATCAGTGACTCGAGTCAGCCCCAGCATTTT,CAISDSSQPQHF
-,-,TRBJ2-7,TRBV5-6,TGTGCCAGCAGAGACTCGAGCTCCTACGAGCAGTACTTC,CASRDSSSYEQYF
-,-,TRBJ2-7,TRBV5-1,TGCGCCAGCAGCTTGGTCTCCTACGAGCAGTACTTC,CASSLVSYEQYF
-,TRBD2,TRBJ2-1,TRBV7-3,TGTGCCAGCAGCCAAGGTGCTAGCGGTAATGAGCAGTTCTTC,CASSQGASGNEQFF
-,-,TRBJ2-6,TRBV7-9,TGTGCCAGCATCGGGGGACGGCACTCTGGGGCCAACGTCCTGACTTTC,CASIGGRHSGANVLTF
-,TRBD2,TRBJ2-7,TRBV5-1,TGCGCCAGCAGCTTAAATAGCGGGAGGGGGAACGAGCAGTACTTC,CASSLNSGRGNEQYF
once,-,TRBJ2-2,TRBV12-5,TGTGCTAGTGGTTCGGGGGAGGCTAACACCGGGGAGCTGTTTTTT,CASGSGEANTGELFF
few,TRBD2,TRBJ2-3,TRBV27,TGTGCCAGCAGTAATCTAGCGGGAGGGTCAGATACGCAGTATTTT,CASSNLAGGSDTQYF
-,TRBD1,TRBJ1-2,TRBV5-4,TGTGCCAGCAGCTTGGTGGGACAGATGAACTATGGCTACACCTTC,CASSLVGQMNYGYTF
-,-,TRBJ2-7,TRBV27,TGTGCCAGCAGCCCGGTGACTGGAGACTACGAGCAGTACTTC,CASSPVTGDYEQYF
-,TRBD1,TRBJ2-4,TRBV2,TGTGCCAGCAGTGAACAGGGGGCGAGGACAAGCATTCAGTACTTC,CASSEQGARTSIQYF
-,-,TRBJ2-7,TRBV7-9,TGTGCCAGCAGCTCCCGTGACAGGAGATACGAGCAGTACTTC,CASSSRDRRYEQYF
-,-,TRBJ2-4,TRBV7-8,TGTGCCAGCAGCTTAGATCGGGGACTAGCCAAAAACATTCAGTACTTC,CASSLDRGLAKNIQYF
-,-,TRBJ2-7,TRBV6-6,TGTGCCAGCAGTTACCCCGGGACTTACTACGAGCAGTACTTC,CASSYPGTYYEQYF
-,-,TRBJ2-7,TRBV7-9,TGTTCCAGCAGCCATAGCTCCTACGAGCAGTACTTC,CSSSHSSYEQYF
-,-,TRBJ2-3,TRBV28,TGTGCCAGCAGTTTGAGGGCCAGCTGGACAGATACGCAGTATTTT,CASSLRASWTDTQYF
-,TRBD1,TRBJ1-1,TRBV2,TGTGCCAGCAGTGAGATACAGGGGTGGGGCACTGAAGCTTTCTTT,CASSEIQGWGTEAFF
-,TRBD1,TRBJ2-7,TRBV6-6,TGTGCCAGCAGCCAATACGGGGACAGCCCGACTTACGAGCAGTACTTC,CASSQYGDSPTYEQYF
-,TRBD2,TRBJ2-5,TRBV11-2,TGTGCCAGCAGCTTAGATACCGGGGGGAGAGGGGAGACCCAGTACTTC,CASSLDTGGRGETQYF